Listed below are T cell receptor beta chains from one sample, sequenced in a study of cytomegalovirus exposure and HLA in healthy donors. Sequencing was performed with immunoSEQ multiplex PCR; in TCRdb, only in-frame clones are kept and a portion is missing. The sample has 150,000 or so clones, approximately 75% seen once; the top ten hold more than 2%. The sequencing input was PBMCs. Receptors originate from a man in his forties or fifties in good health and CMV-seropositive. Both conserved end residues are part of each CDR3. The order of the fields is V gene, clone size, D gene, J gene, CDR3 protein, CDR3 DNA. The D gene is left open where the match is weak. Size is omitted from some rows. Given values are once, few, many or a class for expanded clones.

V: TRBV29-1
size: .
D: TRBD1
J: TRBJ2-2
CDR3: CSVEVQGRGELFF
DNA: TGCAGCGTTGAAGTACAGGGGAGAGGGGAGCTGTTTTTT

V: TRBV4-3
size: .
D: .
J: TRBJ1-5
CDR3: CASSQGPGKDQPQHF
DNA: TGCGCCAGCAGCCAAGGGCCAGGGAAGGATCAGCCCCAGCATTTT

V: TRBV4-1
size: .
D: TRBD1
J: TRBJ1-6
CDR3: CASSQAGQGGSPLHF
DNA: TGCGCCAGCAGCCAAGCGGGACAGGGAGGTTCACCCCTCCACTTT

V: TRBV15
size: .
D: .
J: TRBJ1-2
CDR3: CATSSPKGQLNYGYTF
DNA: TGTGCCACCAGCAGCCCCAAGGGACAACTCAACTATGGCTACACCTTC

V: TRBV5-5
size: .
D: TRBD1
J: TRBJ2-3
CDR3: CASSLETGTGVADTQYF
DNA: TGTGCCAGCAGCTTGGAAACCGGGACAGGGGTTGCAGATACGCAGTATTTT

V: TRBV19
size: once
D: .
J: TRBJ1-4
CDR3: CASSMGGVYNEKLFF
DNA: TGTGCCAGTAGTATGGGCGGGGTCTATAATGAAAAACTGTTTTTT

V: TRBV7-2
size: .
D: .
J: TRBJ1-2
CDR3: CASSLVGAPNYGYTF
DNA: TGTGCCAGCAGCTTAGTGGGGGCTCCAAACTATGGCTACACCTTC

V: TRBV10-3
size: .
D: TRBD1
J: TRBJ2-3
CDR3: CAIAGQGTDTQYF
DNA: TGTGCCATCGCGGGACAGGGCACAGATACGCAGTATTTT

V: TRBV7-9
size: .
D: TRBD2
J: TRBJ2-3
CDR3: CASSLTSGGGTDTQYF
DNA: TGTGCCAGCAGCTTGACTAGCGGGGGGGGCACAGATACGCAGTATTTT

V: TRBV7-2
size: .
D: .
J: TRBJ2-6
CDR3: CASSPPGRGLTGANVLTF
DNA: TGTGCCAGCAGCCCACCGGGCAGGGGTTTAACTGGGGCCAACGTCCTGACTTTC

V: TRBV28
size: .
D: TRBD1
J: TRBJ1-1
CDR3: CASSLTGRTEAFF
DNA: TGTGCCAGCAGCCTGACAGGGCGCACTGAAGCTTTCTTT

V: TRBV7-2
size: .
D: TRBD1
J: TRBJ1-2
CDR3: CASSPGQGAGGRALGGYTF
DNA: TGTGCCAGCAGCCCGGGGCAGGGGGCGGGTGGCCGTGCCCTAGGTGGCTACACCTTC

V: TRBV7-6
size: .
D: .
J: TRBJ2-3
CDR3: CAGSLGTVSDTQYF
DNA: TGTGCCGGCAGCTTAGGGACTGTTTCGGATACGCAGTATTTT

V: TRBV28
size: .
D: .
J: TRBJ1-4
CDR3: CASTEQGREEKLFF
DNA: TGTGCCAGCACAGAACAGGGACGCGAGGAAAAACTGTTTTTT

V: TRBV2
size: .
D: TRBD1
J: TRBJ2-7
CDR3: CASSESRGLNEQYF
DNA: TGTGCCAGCAGTGAATCCAGGGGGCTCAACGAGCAGTACTTC

V: TRBV9
size: .
D: .
J: TRBJ2-1
CDR3: CASSMTTYYNEQFF
DNA: TGTGCCAGCAGCATGACGACATATTACAATGAGCAGTTCTTC

V: TRBV5-4
size: .
D: TRBD1
J: TRBJ2-7
CDR3: CASSLPQGAEQYF
DNA: TGTGCCAGCAGCTTACCGCAGGGGGCCGAGCAGTACTTC

V: TRBV4-3
size: .
D: .
J: TRBJ1-1
CDR3: CASSRQSLNTEAFF
DNA: TGCGCCAGCAGCAGACAGTCCTTGAACACTGAAGCTTTCTTT

V: TRBV4-3
size: .
D: TRBD2
J: TRBJ2-3
CDR3: CASSLWVGLAGGGGDTQYF
DNA: TGCGCCAGCAGCCTCTGGGTCGGACTAGCGGGGGGCGGTGGAGATACGCAGTATTTT

V: TRBV5-1
size: .
D: TRBD1
J: TRBJ2-3
CDR3: CASSLVGQGPDTQYF
DNA: TGCGCCAGCAGCTTGGTGGGACAGGGCCCCGATACGCAGTATTTT

V: TRBV2
size: .
D: TRBD1
J: TRBJ2-5
CDR3: CASLQGDGETQYF
DNA: TGTGCCAGCCTACAGGGGGATGGAGAGACCCAGTACTTC

V: TRBV5-5
size: .
D: TRBD1
J: TRBJ1-1
CDR3: CASSWGQRNTEAFF
DNA: TGTGCCAGCAGCTGGGGACAGAGGAACACTGAAGCTTTCTTT

V: TRBV28
size: .
D: TRBD1
J: TRBJ1-4
CDR3: CASSSSGTGLYEKLFF
DNA: TGTGCCAGCAGTTCCTCAGGGACAGGGTTATATGAAAAACTGTTTTTT

V: TRBV10-3
size: .
D: TRBD2
J: TRBJ2-5
CDR3: CAIGTSGGQETQYF
DNA: TGTGCCATCGGGACTAGCGGGGGCCAAGAGACCCAGTACTTC

V: TRBV11-2
size: .
D: .
J: TRBJ2-1
CDR3: CASSLGINEQFF
DNA: TGTGCCAGCAGCTTGGGCATAAATGAGCAGTTCTTC

V: TRBV30
size: .
D: .
J: TRBJ2-7
CDR3: CAWSFGGLSYEQYF
DNA: TGTGCCTGGAGCTTCGGGGGACTCTCCTACGAGCAGTACTTC

V: TRBV4-2
size: once
D: .
J: TRBJ2-7
CDR3: CASSPIGGAEQYF
DNA: TGTGCCAGCAGTCCCATTGGGGGCGCCGAGCAGTACTTC

V: TRBV11-3
size: .
D: TRBD1
J: TRBJ2-2
CDR3: CASSFGQGGYGELFF
DNA: TGTGCCAGCAGCTTTGGACAGGGTGGTTACGGGGAGCTGTTTTTT

V: TRBV28
size: .
D: .
J: TRBJ2-1
CDR3: CASSFDGGTAYNEQFF
DNA: TGTGCCAGCAGTTTTGATGGGGGGACCGCCTACAATGAGCAGTTCTTC

V: TRBV5-1
size: .
D: .
J: TRBJ1-2
CDR3: CASSLGQLYRARGNGYTF
DNA: TGCGCCAGCAGCTTGGGACAATTATACAGGGCCAGAGGCAATGGCTACACCTTC

V: TRBV4-3
size: .
D: TRBD1
J: TRBJ1-2
CDR3: CASSQDMNRGRYGYTF
DNA: TGCGCCAGCAGCCAAGATATGAACAGGGGTAGATATGGCTACACCTTC

V: TRBV5-1
size: .
D: TRBD1
J: TRBJ1-6
CDR3: CASSLAGAGGKWGTLHF
DNA: TGCGCCAGCAGCTTGGCCGGGGCAGGGGGGAAGTGGGGGACCCTCCACTTT

V: TRBV19
size: once
D: .
J: TRBJ1-5
CDR3: CASRVRGGYQPQHF
DNA: TGTGCCAGTAGGGTTCGGGGAGGCTATCAGCCCCAGCATTTT

V: TRBV5-1
size: .
D: .
J: TRBJ1-4
CDR3: CASRRQGSATNEKLFF
DNA: TGCGCCAGCAGGCGGCAGGGGTCTGCAACTAATGAAAAACTGTTTTTT

V: TRBV9
size: many
D: .
J: TRBJ2-7
CDR3: CASSVNDRSSYEQYF
DNA: TGTGCCAGCAGCGTAAATGACAGGAGCTCCTACGAGCAGTACTTC